The rows below give T cell receptor beta chains drawn from one sample of a study of blood T cell repertoires in COVID-19. The protocol was immunoSEQ multiplex PCR, while the TCRdb copy is restricted to in-frame clones and leaves out a portion. The data hold about 70,000 clones, with about 93% observed a single time. The specimen was peripheral blood. The receptors stem from a human donor in a cohort sampled during active COVID-19. CDR3s include the opening cysteine and the closing phenylalanine or tryptophan. The D gene is left open where the match is weak. Clone size is given for some rows only: seen once, a few or many times, or a class if the clone is expanded.

d_call | j_call | clone_size | v_call | cdr3_aa | cdr3_nt
TRBD1 | TRBJ1-2 | - | TRBV6-5 | CASSTVGQGAYGYTF | TGTGCCAGCAGTACTGTCGGACAGGGGGCCTATGGCTACACCTTC
TRBD1 | TRBJ1-6 | few | TRBV4-2 | CASSQDTGGVSPLHF | TGTGCCAGCAGCCAAGACACAGGGGGCGTATCACCCCTCCACTTT
TRBD2 | TRBJ2-5 | - | TRBV5-1 | CASSFTGGPQETQYF | TGCGCCAGCAGCTTTACGGGGGGGCCCCAAGAGACCCAGTACTTC
- | TRBJ2-7 | - | TRBV9 | CASSRLADSHPRYF | TGTGCCAGCAGCCGGCTGGCGGACTCCCATCCCCGGTACTTC
- | TRBJ1-1 | - | TRBV5-6 | CASTGGPEAFF | TGTGCCAGCACCGGGGGTCCTGAAGCTTTCTTT
- | TRBJ1-1 | - | TRBV29-1 | CSVEQGRELTEAFF | TGCAGCGTTGAACAGGGCAGGGAACTCACTGAAGCTTTCTTT
TRBD1 | TRBJ1-6 | - | TRBV7-2 | CASSPGQGRNSPLHF | TGTGCCAGCAGCCCGGGACAGGGCCGTAATTCACCCCTCCACTTT
- | TRBJ1-2 | - | TRBV29-1 | CSVEDDPRDLGYTF | TGCAGCGTTGAAGATGATCCGAGGGATTTAGGCTACACCTTC
- | TRBJ2-7 | - | TRBV12-2 | CASRLASLGGLDDYEQYF | TGTGCAAGTCGCTTAGCTTCTTTAGGGGGACTAGACGACTACGAGCAGTACTTC
TRBD1 | TRBJ1-1 | - | TRBV5-1 | CASSEDRGRTTEAFF | TGCGCCAGCAGCGAGGACAGGGGGCGTACCACTGAAGCTTTCTTT
- | TRBJ1-1 | - | TRBV6-4 | CASSAPPTRGGMNTEAFF | TGTGCCAGCAGTGCCCCCCCGACAAGGGGGGGGATGAACACTGAAGCTTTCTTT
TRBD1 | TRBJ1-2 | - | TRBV11-2 | CASSSNRGKNYGYTF | TGTGCCAGCAGTTCTAACAGGGGGAAGAACTATGGCTACACCTTC
TRBD1 | TRBJ2-7 | - | TRBV2 | CASSTGGLTYEQYF | TGTGCCAGCAGTACAGGGGGCTTGACGTACGAGCAGTACTTC
- | TRBJ2-7 | - | TRBV14 | CASSQERSSYEQYF | TGTGCCAGCAGCCAAGAACGGAGCTCCTACGAGCAGTACTTC
TRBD2 | TRBJ2-3 | - | TRBV6-5 | CASSITRGRKDTQYF | TGTGCCAGCAGTATAACACGCGGGAGAAAAGATACGCAGTATTTT
- | TRBJ2-5 | - | TRBV15 | CATSRETRETQYF | TGTGCCACCAGCAGAGAAACGAGGGAGACCCAGTACTTC
TRBD2 | TRBJ2-1 | once | TRBV28 | CASRAGLAGFLNEQFF | TGTGCCAGCAGGGCCGGACTAGCGGGGTTCCTCAATGAGCAGTTCTTC
TRBD1 | TRBJ1-2 | - | TRBV27 | CASSLKTGEYGYTF | TGTGCCAGCAGTTTAAAAACAGGGGAGTATGGCTACACCTTC
TRBD1 | TRBJ2-7 | - | TRBV12-3/TRBV12-4 | CASSFDRVNEQYF | TGTGCCAGCAGTTTCGACAGGGTCAATGAGCAGTACTTC
TRBD2 | TRBJ2-5 | - | TRBV7-2 | CASRLAGEETQYF | TGTGCCAGCAGACTAGCGGGGGAAGAGACCCAGTACTTC
- | TRBJ2-7 | - | TRBV5-1 | CASRYRTGSSYEQYF | TGCGCCAGCAGATATCGGACGGGGAGCTCCTACGAGCAGTACTTC
- | TRBJ2-2 | - | TRBV12-3/TRBV12-4 | CATRGPNTGELFF | TGTGCCACCCGTGGGCCAAACACCGGGGAGCTGTTTTTT
TRBD1 | TRBJ1-1 | - | TRBV11-2 | CASSQGRQGSRLNTEAFF | TGTGCCAGCAGCCAGGGGAGACAGGGATCACGGTTGAACACTGAAGCTTTCTTT
TRBD2 | TRBJ2-7 | - | TRBV7-8 | CASSPIQGGGNEQYF | TGTGCCAGCAGCCCCATCCAGGGCGGGGGAAACGAGCAGTACTTC
TRBD1 | TRBJ1-2 | once | TRBV2 | CASRTGENYGYTF | TGTGCCAGCAGGACAGGGGAGAACTATGGCTACACCTTC
TRBD2 | TRBJ2-7 | - | TRBV7-2 | CASSLGRGGNSYEQYF | TGTGCCAGCAGCTTAGGGCGGGGGGGAAACTCCTACGAGCAGTACTTC
TRBD1 | TRBJ1-1 | - | TRBV19 | CASTDGQGNTEAFF | TGTGCCAGTACCGACGGACAGGGGAACACTGAAGCTTTCTTT
TRBD2 | TRBJ2-7 | - | TRBV9 | CASSPSGGAYEQYF | TGTGCCAGCAGCCCTAGCGGGGGGGCCTACGAGCAGTACTTC
- | TRBJ2-7 | - | TRBV5-5 | CASSPRQESALPEQYF | TGTGCCAGCAGCCCGCGACAAGAGTCGGCCCTCCCCGAGCAGTACTTC
- | TRBJ1-1 | - | TRBV27 | CASSDFNEAFF | TGTGCCAGCAGCGACTTCAATGAAGCTTTCTTT
TRBD2 | TRBJ2-7 | - | TRBV7-2 | CASSYSGGPLEQYF | TGTGCCAGCAGCTATAGCGGGGGGCCCCTCGAGCAGTACTTC
TRBD1 | TRBJ1-1 | - | TRBV7-8 | CASSLVGGVNTEAFF | TGTGCCAGCAGCTTAGTAGGGGGCGTGAACACTGAAGCTTTCTTT
TRBD1 | TRBJ1-5 | few | TRBV2 | CASRGQASQPQHF | TGTGCCAGCAGGGGACAGGCCAGCCAGCCCCAGCATTTT
TRBD1 | TRBJ2-1 | - | TRBV28 | CASSSIGTGIYNEQFF | TGTGCCAGCAGTTCAATAGGGACAGGGATCTACAATGAGCAGTTCTTC
- | TRBJ1-6 | - | TRBV11-1 | CASSLDGGNNSPLHF | TGTGCCAGCAGCTTAGACGGGGGGAATAATTCACCCCTCCACTTT